The source of this T cell receptor beta chain is a study of cytomegalovirus exposure and HLA in healthy donors. Study-level results: Cytomegalovirus-associated status was assigned to about 160 TCR beta chains. Upon later analysis, HLA-associated TCR beta chains proved more clonally expanded than other, equally common chains.

Regarding this clone: Its antigen is currently unknown.

V gave up 4 bases and J gave up 6 bases; unmatched junction bases: 11. The CDR3 runs 16 residues. The germline gives CDR1 SGHRS, CDR2 YFSETQ. The PCR made use of 60 Vbeta and 13 Jbeta primers. Generated by immunoSEQ multiplex PCR, the TCRdb table keeps only in-frame clones and is missing some. The profile shows more than 85,000 clones, about 74% of them singletons. This receptor was obtained from a male donor in good health and CMV-seropositive. The specimen was PBMCs. The chain has TRBV5-1 and TRBJ2-4; the match to TRBD1 covers 9 bases. For the CDR3, the DNA is TGCGCCAGCAGCCCTGCCGGGACAGGGATTGGAAACATTCAGTACTTC. Translation: CASSPAGTGIGNIQYF.